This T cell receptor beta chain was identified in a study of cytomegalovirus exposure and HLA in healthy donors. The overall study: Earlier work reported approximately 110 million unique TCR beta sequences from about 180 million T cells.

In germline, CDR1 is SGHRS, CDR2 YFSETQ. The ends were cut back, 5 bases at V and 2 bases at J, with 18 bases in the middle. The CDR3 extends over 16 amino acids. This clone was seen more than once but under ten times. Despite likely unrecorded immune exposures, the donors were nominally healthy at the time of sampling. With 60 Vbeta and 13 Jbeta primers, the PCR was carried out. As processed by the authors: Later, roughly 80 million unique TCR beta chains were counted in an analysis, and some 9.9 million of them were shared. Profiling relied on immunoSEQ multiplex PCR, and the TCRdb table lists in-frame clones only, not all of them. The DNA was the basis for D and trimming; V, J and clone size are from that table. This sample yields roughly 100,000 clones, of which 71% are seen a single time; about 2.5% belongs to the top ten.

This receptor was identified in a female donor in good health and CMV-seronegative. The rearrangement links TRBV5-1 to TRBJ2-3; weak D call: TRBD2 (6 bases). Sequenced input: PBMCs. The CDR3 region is CASSFTGTDITDTQYF. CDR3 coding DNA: TGCGCCAGCAGTTTTACCGGGACTGACATCACAGATACGCAGTATTTT.